Listed here are 27 T cell receptor beta chains from one sample, sequenced in a study of human T cells and chemical hapten exposure. Time point: patch test 2, 6 weeks after DPC sensitization. Treatment in this sample: therapeutic diphenylcyclopropenone sensitization with weekly scalp DPC. TCRdb recomputed calls from the RACE reads with MiXCR, one row per CDR3 protein. The table has a few hundred thousand distinct CDR3 sequences, about 6% seen once; the top ten hold about 5%. The sample in question was whole blood, obtained in connection with sensitization to the hapten diphenylcyclopropenone (DPC). The receptors stem from a woman in her late teens or twenties with alopecia areata. Some clones in this sample may be carry-over from other donors' samples.

This clonotype was found a few times. This chain joins TRBV29-1 and TRBJ2-1, with D perhaps TRBD1 (6 bases). Trimming shortened V by 5 bases and J by 0 bases, and 20 bases separated the two germline ends. This CDR3 region has 17 residues. Germline-derived CDR1 and CDR2 are SQVTM and ANQGSEA. Written as DNA, the CDR3 is TGCAGCGTTCAGGCAGGGGTCCGCCTCAGCTCCTACAATGAGCAGTTCTTC. Its translation: CSVQAGVRLSSYNEQFF.

There are many counts of this clonotype. CDR3 nucleotide sequence: TGTGCCAGACGGAGAGTTGTGGATTCACCCCTCCACTTT. It yields the protein CARRRVVDSPLHF. The genes are TRBV27 and TRBJ1-6, with D unclear. This CDR3 comprises 13 residues. Between the trimmed V and J ends, which lost 9 bases and 8 bases, there was a span of 14 bases. Germline CDR1 reads MNHEY; CDR2 reads SMNVEV (reference sequence).

This clonotype was counted many times. This sequence joins TRBV18 and TRBJ1-6, with D possibly being TRBD1 (5 bases). From germline, CDR1 is KGHSH and CDR2 LQKENI. Deletions cut 4 bases from V and 10 bases from J, with 14 bases between. This CDR3 comprises 14 residues. This CDR3 reads CASSQDRRGSPLHF. CDR3 DNA sequence: TGTGCCAGCTCACAAGACAGAAGAGGCTCACCCCTCCACTTT.

This clonotype was detected ten times or more. The chain is built from TRBV7-2 and TRBJ2-3, with D tentatively TRBD1 or TRBD2 (5 bases each). Germline values: CDR1 SGHTA, CDR2 FQGNSA. The CDR3 sequence is 18 residues long. Deletions cut 2 bases from V and 10 bases from J, with 28 bases between. The CDR3 region has the DNA TGTGCCAGCAGCTTAAGTAGGCAGGGATGGCCCCTATTGAGGGCGCAGTATTTT. Amino acids: CASSLSRQGWPLLRAQYF.

In its sample, this clonotype was seen many times. The CDR3 region is CASSPPGSQLYEQYF. Written as DNA, the CDR3 is TGTGCCAGCAGCCCACCAGGGTCCCAGTTGTACGAGCAGTACTTC. The V and J genes are TRBV28 and TRBJ2-7; tentative D call: TRBD1 (5 bases). V gave up 6 bases and J gave up 4 bases, with 19 bases separating them. The CDR3 is 15 amino acids. The germline gives CDR1 MDHEN, CDR2 SYDVKM.

The CDR3: CASSPQPTGGSGYTF. CDR3 DNA sequence: TGTGCCAGCAGTCCTCAACCGACAGGGGGTAGTGGCTACACCTTC. This chain links TRBV28 with TRBJ1-2, with 9 nucleotides matching TRBD1. Germline CDR1 is MDHEN and CDR2 is SYDVKM. This CDR3 has 15 residues. Trimming cost V 5 bases and J 7 bases; bases outside gene matches: 11.

This clonotype has at least ten counts. The chain couples TRBV28 to TRBJ1-6; D is possibly TRBD1 (5 bases). Between the trimmed V and J ends, which lost 0 bases and 4 bases, there was a span of 10 bases. The CDR3 covers 16 residues. Germline V gene lookup returns CDR1 MDHEN and CDR2 SYDVKM. The CDR3 DNA follows: TGTGCCAGCAGTTTATGGGGGGAGAGTTATAATTCACCCCTCCACTTT. Residues: CASSLWGESYNSPLHF. The full variable domain, its missing parts supplied by reference TRBV28 and TRBJ1-6, is DVKVTQSSRYLVKRTGEKVFLECVQDMDHENMFWYRQDPGLGLRLIYFSYDVKMKEKGDIPEGYSVSREKKERFSLILESASTNQTSMYLCASSLWGESYNSPLHFGNGTRLTVT.

The chain employs TRBV7-9 and TRBJ2-7, with a tentative D call TRBD2 (5 bases). The CDR3 runs 12 residues. Trimming pared 6 bases from V and 2 bases from J, leaving 8 bases between. Germline V gives CDR1 SEHNR, CDR2 FQNEAQ (reference sequence). CDR3 in DNA: TGTGCCAGCAGGAGCGGTACCTACGAGCAGTACTTC. As protein: CASRSGTYEQYF.

The V and J genes are TRBV5-4 and TRBJ2-1; 12 nucleotides line up with TRBD2. The V gene's germline CDR1 is SGHNT and CDR2 YYREEE (reference sequence). There are 18 residues in the CDR3. Trimming removed 2 bases from V and 6 bases from J; junction bases left unmatched: 12. This CDR3 reads CASSFPVTSGGYLNEQFF. DNA of the CDR3: TGTGCCAGCAGCTTTCCTGTGACTAGCGGGGGCTATCTCAATGAGCAGTTCTTC. Full variable domain (missing parts from reference TRBV5-4 and TRBJ2-1): ETGVTQSPTHLIKTRGQQVTLRCSSQSGHNTVSWYQQALGQGPQFIFQYYREEENGRGNFPPRFSGLQFPNYSSELNVNALELDDSALYLCASSFPVTSGGYLNEQFFGPGTRLTVL.

The table lists this clonotype with many counts. The J gene is TRBJ1-4, the V gene TRBV27, with a possible D match to TRBD1 (5 bases). The germline gives CDR1 MNHEY, CDR2 SMNVEV (reference sequence). The CDR3 has 15 residues. Trimming left V 1 base short and J 8 bases short, with 14 bases between. Here the CDR3 DNA reads TGTGCCAGCAGTTTATATATGGGGCTCTGGGAAAAACTGTTTTTT. The encoded protein is CASSLYMGLWEKLFF.

The chain uses TRBV9 and TRBJ2-4, with 7 bases aligning to TRBD1. Per the germline V gene, CDR1 is SGDLS and CDR2 is YYNGEE. Germline trimming cut 3 bases from V and 8 bases from J; bases unmatched to any gene: 8. The CDR3 sequence is 14 residues long. In nucleotides, the CDR3 is TGTGCCAGCAGCGCGAAACGGACAGGAGACATTCAGTACTTC. Its translation is CASSAKRTGDIQYF.

V gene TRBV5-5 combines with J gene TRBJ1-5; D not certain. The CDR3 loop spans 17 amino acids. Germline V lookup: CDR1 SGHKS, CDR2 YYEKEE (reference sequence). V dropped 4 bases and J dropped 4 bases, with 21 bases sitting between them. The CDR3 protein is CASSPSEVRALNQPQHF. In DNA form, the CDR3 reads TGTGCCAGCAGCCCTTCGGAGGTTCGAGCGCTTAATCAGCCCCAGCATTTT.

The rearrangement links TRBV7-2 to TRBJ2-1; 8 nucleotides line up with TRBD1. This CDR3 has 15 residues. The germline gives CDR1 SGHTA, CDR2 FQGNSA. Unmatched junction bases numbered 9, after V lost 5 bases and J lost 6 bases. CDR3 nucleotides: TGTGCCAGCAGCCGAGAGGGACAGGTCGGCAATGAGCAGTTCTTC. Its protein is CASSREGQVGNEQFF.

The chain has TRBV10-2 and TRBJ2-3, with 7 bases matching TRBD2. The germline gives CDR1 WSHSY, CDR2 SAAADI. The CDR3 contains 15 residues. Germline trimming cut 8 bases from V and 2 bases from J; bases unmatched to any gene: 10. For the CDR3, the DNA is TGCGCCAGCTCCTCACTAGCGCCCACCACAGATACGCAGTATTTT. This translates into CASSSLAPTTDTQYF.

The J gene is TRBJ2-2, the V gene TRBV5-1; 10 positions agree with TRBD2. CDR1 SGHRS and CDR2 YFSETQ come from the germline V gene. Trimming cost V 4 bases and J 5 bases; bases outside gene matches: 8. The CDR3 loop spans 16 amino acids. The CDR3 nucleotides are TGCGCCAGCAGCCCCGGGGCACTAGCGGGGACCGGGGAGCTGTTTTTT. Protein: CASSPGALAGTGELFF.

This clonotype has more than one count but fewer than ten. This chain joins TRBV12-3 or TRBV12-4 and TRBJ1-2; TRBD1 agrees at 7 bases. This CDR3 comprises 14 residues. Trimming removed 6 bases from V and 4 bases from J; junction bases left unmatched: 8. The CDR3 sequence: CASRKSGQVYGYTF. Written as DNA, the CDR3 is TGTGCCAGCAGAAAGAGCGGACAGGTCTATGGCTACACCTTC.

The rearrangement links TRBV6-2 or TRBV6-3 to TRBJ1-1; D uncertain. V was shortened by 7 bases and J by 2 bases, with 8 bases between the two germline ends. The CDR3 has 12 amino acids. Per germline, CDR1 MNHEY and CDR2 SVGEGT. DNA of the CDR3: TGTGCCAGCACCCGAAGAAACACTGAAGCTTTCTTT. Its protein product is CASTRRNTEAFF.

This clonotype was seen repeatedly, ten times or more. V and J are TRBV28 and TRBJ1-5; a possible D gene is TRBD1 (5 bases). CDR1 and CDR2 (germline): MDHEN, SYDVKM. The V gene lost 3 bases and the J gene lost 2 bases, with 11 bases spanning the gap. The CDR3 sequence is 15 residues long. The CDR3 sequence is CASSFWGDGNQPQHF. CDR3 sequence (DNA): TGTGCCAGCAGTTTCTGGGGGGACGGCAATCAGCCCCAGCATTTT. Using reference TRBV28 and TRBJ1-5 for the parts outside the CDR3, the full variable domain is DVKVTQSSRYLVKRTGEKVFLECVQDMDHENMFWYRQDPGLGLRLIYFSYDVKMKEKGDIPEGYSVSREKKERFSLILESASTNQTSMYLCASSFWGDGNQPQHFGDGTRLSIL.

V and J are TRBV7-6 and TRBJ1-4, with D possibly matching TRBD1 (5 bases). V shed 7 bases and J shed 0 bases, with 12 bases lying between them. Germline CDR1 and CDR2: SGHVS and FNYEAQ. The CDR3 sequence is 15 residues long. CDR3 region: CASTKSRATNEKLFF. The CDR3 DNA sequence: TGTGCCAGCACCAAATCCAGGGCAACTAATGAAAAACTGTTTTTT.

There are a few counts of this clonotype. V usage is TRBV4-3 and J usage is TRBJ1-4; D not resolved. This CDR3 spans 15 amino acids. Per the germline V gene, CDR1 is LGHNA and CDR2 is YSLEER. The V end was cut by 2 bases, the J end by 7 bases, with 14 bases between. CDR3 sequence: CASSQTGLVVEKLFF. The DNA of the CDR3 is TGCGCCAGCAGCCAAACCGGCCTTGTAGTTGAAAAACTGTTTTTT.

This clonotype was detected many times. The rearrangement joins TRBV20-1 to TRBJ2-5; D uncertain. CDR1 and CDR2 (germline): DFQATT, SNEGSKA (reference sequence). This CDR3 contains 13 residues. V shed 0 bases and J shed 10 bases, with 15 bases lying between them. The CDR3 region is CSARDPAAPRQYF. The CDR3 DNA is TGCAGTGCTAGAGATCCCGCGGCCCCCCGCCAGTACTTC.

The V gene is TRBV16, the J gene TRBJ2-1; D is unresolved. The germline CDR1 and CDR2 sequences are KGHSY and FQNENV. Between the trimmed V and J ends, which lost 4 bases and 5 bases, there was a span of 12 bases. The CDR3 spans 14 residues. This CDR3 is CASSPPLGHNEQFF. The CDR3 coding sequence is TGTGCCAGCAGCCCGCCCCTGGGCCACAATGAGCAGTTCTTC.

The chain joins TRBV10-3 to TRBJ1-2; D gene ambiguous. Trimming removed 0 bases at V and 3 bases at J, with 11 bases between. The CDR3 loop spans 15 amino acids. Germline V gene data show CDR1 as ENHRY and CDR2 as SYGVKD. CDR3 protein: CAISESVRRDYGYTF. CDR3 bases: TGTGCCATCAGTGAGTCGGTCCGACGGGACTATGGCTACACCTTC.

This clonotype was seen only a few times. This chain joins TRBV5-1 and TRBJ2-2; 7 bases map to TRBD2. Germline V CDR1 and CDR2: SGHRS, YFSETQ. Trimming cost V 8 bases and J 0 bases; bases outside gene matches: 4. The CDR3 loop spans 14 amino acids. The CDR3 DNA reads as TGCGCCAGTCGCCGGGAGGCGAACACCGGGGAGCTGTTTTTT. Protein product: CASRREANTGELFF.

This clonotype occurred a few times. The chain employs TRBV3-2 and TRBJ2-4. TRBV3-2 is a known pseudogene. The CDR3 contains 10 residues. The CDR3 sequence: CASSSGIQYF. Here the CDR3 DNA reads TGTGCCAGCAGTTCGGGCATTCAGTACTTC.

J is TRBJ2-3 and V is TRBV2; D is unresolved. The germline gives CDR1 SNHLY, CDR2 FYNNEI. The germline V and J ends were trimmed by 4 bases and 0 bases, with 8 bases remaining between them. The CDR3 has 14 amino acids. CDR3 sequence: CASSGRVSTDTQYF. CDR3 bases: TGTGCCAGCAGTGGCCGGGTCAGCACAGATACGCAGTATTTT.

The genes are TRBV20-1 and TRBJ2-3; possibly TRBD2 for D (7 bases). V gave up 6 bases and J gave up 4 bases, with 20 bases separating them. The CDR3 length is 15 residues. CDR1 and CDR2 (germline): DFQATT, SNEGSKA (reference sequence). This CDR3 is CSAPPGGGGPDTQYF. DNA for the CDR3: TGCAGTGCCCCGCCGGGGGGCGGGGGACCAGATACGCAGTATTTT.